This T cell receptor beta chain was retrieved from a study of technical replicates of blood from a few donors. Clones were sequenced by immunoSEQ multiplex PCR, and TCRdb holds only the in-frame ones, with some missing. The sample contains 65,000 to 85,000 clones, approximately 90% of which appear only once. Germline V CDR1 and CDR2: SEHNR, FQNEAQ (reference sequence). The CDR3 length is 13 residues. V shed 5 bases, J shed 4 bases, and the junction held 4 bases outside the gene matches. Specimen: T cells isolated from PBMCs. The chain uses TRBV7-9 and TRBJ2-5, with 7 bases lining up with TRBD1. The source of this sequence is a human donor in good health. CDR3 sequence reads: CASSQGVLETQYF. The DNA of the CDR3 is TGTGCCAGCAGCCAGGGGGTCCTAGAGACCCAGTACTTC.